The clone carrying this TCR beta chain was recorded a few times. The antigen is unknown. The data were obtained in a study of CD8+ T cells in alopecia areata. Study overall: Once tofacitinib had been taken for 6 to 18 months, 6 months off drug followed. Points from the study as a whole: Higher clonality than in normal scalp was seen in lesional scalp, especially alopecia totalis/universalis. Patients shared TCRs less clearly than mice did, possibly for HLA-related reasons. Sequencing of scalp samples also captures resident alphabeta T cells of normal skin.

Extracted RNA was reverse transcribed, and the resulting cDNA served as sequencing template. The protocol was immunoSEQ multiplex PCR, while the TCRdb copy is restricted to in-frame clones and leaves out a portion. The sample carries a few hundred thousand clones, 67% recorded once. CDR1 and CDR2 (germline): SGHTA, FQGNSA. The CDR3 loop spans 14 amino acids. Trimming at V came to 1 base and at J to 2 bases, leaving 2 bases not matched to a gene. The sequence came from a human donor with alopecia areata. The chain joins TRBV7-2 to TRBJ2-7; 7 bases fit TRBD1. The source was CD4+ T cells sorted from blood, collected at week 0. CDR3 region: CASSLDRGAYEQYF. The CDR3 nucleotides are TGTGCCAGCAGCTTAGACAGGGGAGCCTACGAGCAGTACTTC.